This TCR beta chain emerged from a study of cytomegalovirus exposure and HLA in healthy donors. Across the study: The approximately 100 million unique TCR beta sequences, from roughly 170 million T cells, were found by an earlier analysis. Study-level results: Roughly uniform sequencing depth across donors was assumed, possibly incorrectly. In the analysis, some V segments, TRBV6-2 and TRBV6-3 included, were excluded as indistinguishable.

Of note for this clone: The antigen remains unidentified.

Looked up from germline, CDR1 is LNHDA and CDR2 is SQIVND (reference sequence). Trimming shortened V by 8 bases and J by 7 bases, and 14 bases separated the two germline ends. The CDR3 runs 12 residues. 60 Vbeta and 13 Jbeta primers were used in PCR. Sequencing used immunoSEQ multiplex PCR; TCRdb keeps in-frame clones, though not all of them. The sample includes about 140,000 clones, roughly 73% of them seen just once. The chain is built from TRBV19 and TRBJ1-1; no clear D gene. The source material was PBMCs. The sequence came from a female donor in good health and CMV-seronegative. CDR3 protein: CASSWPSCEAFF. The CDR3 DNA sequence: TGTGCCAGTTCCTGGCCCAGTTGTGAAGCTTTCTTT.